A selection of T cell receptor beta chains follows, all from one sample in a study of T cell repertoires in cytomegalovirus infection. TCRdb itself ran the reads through MiXCR, one entry per CDR3 protein. Of about 230,000 distinct CDR3 sequences listed, over 20% are singletons. Specimen: CD8+ T cells from PBMCs. The receptor source for this set is a human donor in good health (CMV status not recorded). Some clones in this sample may be carry-over from other donors' samples. CDR3s include the opening cysteine and the closing phenylalanine or tryptophan. A D gene is named only where the DNA matches it firmly. Rows give clone size only sometimes, using once, few, many, or a class for an expanded clone.

14	TRBV19	-	TRBJ1-1	-	CASSPSYWGLLAFF	TGTGCCAGTAGTCCCTCTTATTGGGGCCTGCTAGCTTTCTTT
15	TRBV2	few	TRBJ2-1	-	CASSDSVVSYNEQFF	TGTGCCAGCAGTGATAGTGTAGTCTCCTACAATGAGCAGTTCTTC
14	TRBV14	few	TRBJ1-1	-	CASSQVGSVTGFFF	TGTGCCAGCAGCCAAGTCGGTAGCGTGACAGGCTTTTTCTTT
15	TRBV28	-	TRBJ2-1	TRBD2	CASSFKRGNYNEQFF	TGTGCCAGCAGTTTTAAGCGGGGGAATTACAATGAGCAGTTCTTC
14	TRBV7-9	few	TRBJ2-1	-	CASSVTSSYNEQFF	TGTGCCAGCAGCGTGACTAGCTCCTACAATGAGCAGTTCTTC
15	TRBV20-1	many	TRBJ2-3	TRBD2	CSGRKAGEPTDTQYF	TGCAGTGGACGCAAAGCGGGGGAGCCCACAGATACGCAGTATTTT
17	TRBV10-3	few	TRBJ1-5	TRBD1	CAISEPLDREGNQPQHF	TGTGCCATCAGTGAACCTTTGGACAGGGAGGGCAATCAGCCCCAGCATTTT
16	TRBV20-1	-	TRBJ2-3	-	CSARDLAGAGTDTQYF	TGCAGTGCTAGAGATCTGGCGGGGGCGGGGACAGATACGCAGTATTTT
13	TRBV5-1	few	TRBJ1-4	-	CASSVTPNEKLFF	TGCGCCAGCAGCGTAACCCCCAACGAAAAACTGTTTTTT
14	TRBV29-1	-	TRBJ2-5	-	CSVALLDEQETQYF	TGCAGCGTTGCCCTACTGGACGAGCAAGAGACCCAGTACTTC
17	TRBV20-1	-	TRBJ2-4	TRBD2	CSARDQTGLAGGNIQYF	TGCAGTGCTAGAGATCAGACGGGACTAGCGGGGGGGAACATTCAGTACTTC
17	TRBV20-1	few	TRBJ2-2	-	CSARDTVGVLSTGELFF	TGCAGTGCTAGAGATACAGTTGGGGTGCTTAGCACCGGGGAGCTGTTTTTT
14	TRBV6-5	-	TRBJ1-1	-	CASSYWGGAAEAFF	TGTGCCAGCAGTTACTGGGGGGGCGCGGCTGAAGCTTTCTTT
14	TRBV7-9	-	TRBJ2-6	-	CASIWSSGANVLTF	TGTGCCAGCATTTGGAGTTCTGGGGCCAACGTCCTGACTTTC
14	TRBV28	-	TRBJ1-5	-	CASSLEQGNQPQHF	TGTGCCAGCAGTTTGGAGCAGGGGAATCAGCCCCAGCATTTT
14	TRBV4-1	-	TRBJ2-1	-	CASSHEEGLGEQFF	TGTGCCAGCAGCCACGAGGAGGGACTGGGTGAGCAGTTCTTC
13	TRBV27	-	TRBJ1-2	TRBD1	CASSAGTGYGYTF	TGTGCCAGCAGTGCGGGGACAGGGTATGGCTACACCTTC
13	TRBV12-3/TRBV12-4	-	TRBJ1-1	-	CASGPGLRTEAFF	TGTGCCAGCGGTCCAGGGCTGAGGACTGAAGCTTTCTTT
16	TRBV10-3	-	TRBJ2-3	TRBD2	CAISSSSGGAEDTQYF	TGTGCCATCAGTTCATCTAGCGGGGGGGCCGAAGATACGCAGTATTTT
14	TRBV12-3/TRBV12-4	-	TRBJ1-2	-	CASSTRLGFYGYTF	TGTGCCAGCAGTACGCGTTTAGGCTTCTATGGCTACACCTTC
16	TRBV11-3	-	TRBJ2-3	TRBD1	CASSHLRDSSSDTQYF	TGTGCCAGCAGCCACCTCCGGGACAGCAGTTCAGATACGCAGTATTTT
14	TRBV29-1	-	TRBJ2-5	-	CSVEVRGAGETQYF	TGCAGCGTTGAAGTAAGGGGGGCCGGGGAGACCCAGTACTTC
14	TRBV20-1	-	TRBJ2-3	-	CSARDFGGDGTQYF	TGCAGTGCTAGAGATTTCGGGGGCGACGGTACGCAGTATTTT
16	TRBV4-1	few	TRBJ1-5	-	CASSPLPDSGNQPQHF	TGCGCCAGCAGCCCCCTCCCGGATTCCGGCAATCAGCCCCAGCATTTT
16	TRBV10-3	-	TRBJ2-5	TRBD2	CAISESARGALETQYF	TGTGCCATCAGTGAGTCGGCGCGGGGGGCGCTGGAGACCCAGTACTTC
12	TRBV12-3/TRBV12-4	few	TRBJ1-1	-	CASRGGAPEAFF	TGTGCCAGCAGGGGGGGGGCCCCTGAAGCTTTCTTT
13	TRBV27	-	TRBJ1-2	TRBD1	CASSHDRVYGYTF	TGTGCCAGCAGTCACGACAGGGTCTATGGCTACACCTTC
13	TRBV12-3/TRBV12-4	-	TRBJ2-1	TRBD2	CVSSPTSDNEQFF	TGTGTCAGCAGTCCTACTAGCGACAATGAGCAGTTCTTC
13	TRBV12-3/TRBV12-4	many	TRBJ1-1	-	CASSLTSITEAFF	TGTGCCAGCAGTCTCACCAGCATCACTGAAGCTTTCTTT
15	TRBV7-9	many	TRBJ2-5	TRBD1	CASSDRDSAGETQYF	TGTGCCAGCTCAGACCGGGACAGCGCCGGCGAGACCCAGTACTTC
14	TRBV6-6	-	TRBJ1-1	-	CASSPLFMNTEAFF	TGTGCCAGCAGCCCCCTGTTCATGAACACTGAAGCTTTCTTT
13	TRBV12-3/TRBV12-4	few	TRBJ2-3	-	CASSKTTRDTQYF	TGTGCCAGCAGTAAGACCACTAGGGATACGCAGTATTTT
13	TRBV20-1	few	TRBJ2-7	TRBD2	CSAKTSGVYEQYF	TGCAGTGCGAAGACTAGCGGGGTTTACGAGCAGTACTTC
13	TRBV7-6	-	TRBJ2-2	TRBD1	CASSPGQAGELFF	TGTGCCAGCAGCCCTGGACAGGCCGGGGAGCTGTTTTTT
13	TRBV27	-	TRBJ1-1	-	CASSLGKGVKASF	TGTGCCAGCAGTTTAGGTAAGGGGGTGAAAGCTTCCTTT
13	TRBV13	-	TRBJ1-1	-	CASSFPDNTEAFF	TGTGCCAGCAGCTTCCCAGATAACACTGAAGCTTTCTTT
16	TRBV4-2	-	TRBJ2-7	-	CASSQEALFSSYEQYF	TGTGCCAGCAGCCAGGAGGCCCTCTTTAGCTCCTACGAGCAGTACTTC
14	TRBV20-1	once	TRBJ1-1	TRBD1	CSARNPDRDTEAFF	TGCAGTGCTAGAAACCCCGACAGGGACACTGAAGCTTTCTTT
14	TRBV7-9	-	TRBJ1-1	TRBD1	CASSLVDRGHEAFF	TGTGCCAGCAGCTTAGTGGACAGGGGGCATGAGGCTTTCTTT
13	TRBV12-3/TRBV12-4	-	TRBJ1-5	-	CASSSEGIQPQHF	TGTGCCAGCAGTTCCGAGGGGATTCAGCCCCAGCATTTT
15	TRBV7-9	-	TRBJ2-3	-	CASSYGEGFTDTQYF	TGTGCCAGCAGCTACGGAGAGGGGTTCACAGATACGCAGTATTTT
13	TRBV12-3/TRBV12-4	-	TRBJ2-5	-	CASRGDGQETQYF	TGTGCCAGCAGGGGGGACGGGCAAGAGACCCAGTACTTC
16	TRBV7-8	many	TRBJ2-6	-	CASSLYRSAGANVLTF	TGTGCCAGCAGCTTATATCGAAGCGCAGGGGCCAACGTCCTGACTTTC
13	TRBV28	-	TRBJ1-2	-	CASSLGQRYGYTF	TGTGCCAGCAGTTTGGGGCAGCGCTATGGCTACACCTTC
13	TRBV20-1	-	TRBJ2-2	-	CSARGAGTGELFF	TGCAGTGCTAGAGGAGCAGGGACAGGGGAGCTGTTTTTT
14	TRBV29-1	few	TRBJ1-3	-	CSVEPVGGRITIYF	TGCAGCGTTGAACCGGTAGGAGGTCGGATTACCATATATTTT